Presented here are 18 T cell receptor beta chains from one specimen sequenced in a study of blood T cell repertoires in COVID-19. Sequencing used immunoSEQ multiplex PCR; TCRdb keeps in-frame clones, though not all of them. The repertoire holds approximately 90,000 clones, with about nine tenths as singletons. The sequenced sample was peripheral blood. All receptors derive from a man between 50 and 59 years old with acute or convalescent COVID-19.

This rearrangement joins TRBV6-5 to TRBJ2-3; 8 bases are shared with TRBD2. Trimming took 8 bases from V and 6 from J; bases not matched to a gene: 13. The CDR3 has 15 residues. The germline V gene encodes CDR1 MNHEY and CDR2 SVGAGI. CDR3 sequence (DNA): TGTGCCAGCCGGGGGGGGGCGGGCCGTAGGGATACGCAGTATTTT. Amino acids: CASRGGAGRRDTQYF.

CDR3 in DNA: TGTGCCAGTAGGACACTCTCTGGAAACACCATATATTTT. Protein product: CASRTLSGNTIYF. The chain combines TRBV19 with TRBJ1-3; no reliable D call. Germline CDR1 LNHDA, CDR2 SQIVND (reference sequence). The length of the CDR3 is 13 residues. Trimming removed 6 bases from V and 0 bases from J, with 6 bases in between. Drawing the rest from reference TRBV19 and TRBJ1-3, the complete variable domain is DGGITQSPKYLFRKEGQNVTLSCEQNLNHDAMYWYRQDPGQGLRLIYYSQIVNDFQKGDIAEGYSVSREKKESFPLTVTSAQKNPTAFYLCASRTLSGNTIYFGEGSWLTVV.

This sequence joins TRBV11-2 and TRBJ2-7; 8 bases line up with TRBD1. Germline V gives CDR1 SGHAT, CDR2 FQNNGV. The CDR3 extends over 15 amino acids. Trimming at V came to 4 bases and at J to 2 bases, leaving 7 bases not matched to a gene. The CDR3 loop reads CASSSGQGKTYEQYF. For the CDR3, the DNA is TGTGCCAGCAGCTCTGGACAGGGAAAGACCTACGAGCAGTACTTC.

The chain recombines TRBV5-4 with TRBJ1-2, with TRBD1 matching 7 bases. V trimming: 3 bases; J trimming: 7 bases; junction bases outside the gene matches: 9. Germline V gene sequence: CDR1 SGHNT, CDR2 YYREEE (reference sequence). This CDR3 contains 14 residues. The CDR3 loop reads CASSSIQGGSGYTF. As DNA, the CDR3 is TGTGCCAGCAGCTCGATTCAGGGGGGCAGTGGCTACACCTTC.

The V and J genes are TRBV29-1 and TRBJ1-1; 8 bases agree with TRBD1. Germline CDR1 reads SQVTM; CDR2 reads ANQGSEA. The CDR3 spans 13 residues. Here the CDR3 reads CRADGQGNTEAFF. For the CDR3, the DNA is TGCAGGGCCGACGGACAGGGGAACACTGAAGCTTTCTTT.

The gene calls are TRBV25-1 and TRBJ1-2; 9 positions agree with TRBD1. This CDR3 has 14 amino acids. V shed 5 bases, J shed 6 bases, and the junction held 7 bases outside the gene matches. Germline CDR1 and CDR2: MGHDK and SYGVNS. The chain's CDR3 is CASSPPGTGHGYTF. CDR3 DNA sequence: TGTGCCAGCAGTCCTCCCGGGACAGGGCATGGCTACACCTTC.

The chain joins TRBV5-6 to TRBJ2-1, with D perhaps TRBD2 (5 bases). This CDR3 region has 13 residues. CDR1 and CDR2 from the germline V gene are SGHDT and YYEEEE. V was clipped by 3 bases and J by 10 bases, with 14 bases between them. CDR3 nucleotide sequence: TGTGCCAGCAGCTCCGCCGGAGGCGGGGAGCAGTTCTTC. Its translation: CASSSAGGGEQFF.

The chain joins TRBV15 to TRBJ2-1; no definite D call. Trimming shortened V by 0 bases and J by 0 bases, and 12 bases separated the two germline ends. Germline CDR1 is LNHNV and CDR2 is YYDKDF (reference sequence). The CDR3 is 17 residues long. The CDR3 is CATSRDPTIRSYNEQFF. In DNA, the CDR3 is TGTGCCACCAGCAGAGATCCAACTATACGCTCCTACAATGAGCAGTTCTTC.

This chain connects TRBV24-1 to TRBJ1-2; the D gene is possibly TRBD1 (5 bases). This CDR3 contains 13 residues. Trimming took 12 bases from V and 8 from J, leaving 21 bases between them. CDR1 and CDR2 (germline): KGHDR, SFDVKD. In nucleotides, the CDR3 is TGTGCCTCCCCGCCGGGGGTTCTGCGGGGCTACACCTTC. This encodes CASPPGVLRGYTF.

This sequence joins TRBV6-5 and TRBJ1-3; perhaps TRBD1 as D (6 bases). Trimming stripped 6 bases from V and 2 bases from J, with 11 bases between. Germline V gene data show CDR1 as MNHEY and CDR2 as SVGAGI. The CDR3 has 14 amino acids. DNA of the CDR3: TGTGCCAGCAGACCAGGGGTTACTGGAAACACCATATATTTT. This encodes CASRPGVTGNTIYF.

V is TRBV7-2 and J is TRBJ2-3; 8 positions agree with TRBD2. The germline V gene has CDR1 SGHTA and CDR2 FQGNSA. Trimming took 2 bases from V and 6 from J; bases not matched to a gene: 4. The CDR3 length is 14 residues. The CDR3 sequence is CASSLSRGGDTQYF. The CDR3 DNA sequence: TGTGCCAGCAGCTTAAGCCGGGGGGGGGATACGCAGTATTTT.

The chain joins TRBV27 to TRBJ1-5, with 7 bases matching TRBD1. The CDR3 covers 15 residues. V lost 6 bases, J lost 3 bases, and 8 bases stayed unmatched. In germline, CDR1 is MNHEY, CDR2 SMNVEV (reference sequence). CDR3 DNA: TGTGCCAGCAGGGGAGTAGGGACAGTCAATCAGCCCCAGCATTTT. It is translated as CASRGVGTVNQPQHF.

This clone showed up just once. The J gene is TRBJ2-7, the V gene TRBV11-2; 11 bases match TRBD2. The germline CDR1 and CDR2 sequences are SGHAT and FQNNGV. V dropped 2 bases and J dropped 4; count of bases not matched to a gene: 7. The CDR3 has 16 amino acids. As DNA, the CDR3 is TGTGCCAGCAGCTTAACTAGCGGGAGACATTTTTACGAGCAGTACTTC. Its protein product is CASSLTSGRHFYEQYF.

The rearrangement links TRBV19 to TRBJ2-3; 10 bases are shared with TRBD2. Germline trimming cut 3 bases from V and 13 bases from J; bases unmatched to any gene: 13. This CDR3 spans 15 amino acids. Germline values: CDR1 LNHDA, CDR2 SQIVND (reference sequence). CDR3 sequence (DNA): TGTGCCAGTAGTATCACCTCCGCTAGCGGGGGTGACAAGTATTTT. Its protein product is CASSITSASGGDKYF. The variable domain in full, with the rest retrieved from reference TRBV19 and TRBJ2-3, is DGGITQSPKYLFRKEGQNVTLSCEQNLNHDAMYWYRQDPGQGLRLIYYSQIVNDFQKGDIAEGYSVSREKKESFPLTVTSAQKNPTAFYLCASSITSASGGDKYFGPGTRLTVL.

CDR3 region: CASSQAGPGGYTF. CDR3 coding DNA: TGTGCCAGCAGTCAAGCAGGGCCCGGCGGCTACACCTTC. This chain joins TRBV12-3 or TRBV12-4 and TRBJ1-2; TRBD1 is a possible D gene (5 bases). The germline V and J ends were trimmed by 5 bases and 8 bases, with 15 bases remaining between them. The CDR3 extends over 13 amino acids.

This rearrangement joins TRBV30 to TRBJ1-1; no clear D. Trimming took off 4 bases at V and 2 bases at J, with 17 bases between the two ends. This CDR3 is built from 15 residues. Germline V gives CDR1 GTSNPN, CDR2 SVGIG (reference sequence). The CDR3 loop reads CAWTRDTWGNTEAFF. The CDR3 DNA reads as TGTGCCTGGACGAGGGATACTTGGGGTAACACTGAAGCTTTCTTT.

The gene calls are TRBV29-1 and TRBJ1-1; no clear D gene. Trimming removed 3 bases at V and 5 bases at J, with 16 bases between. Germline loops: CDR1 SQVTM, CDR2 ANQGSEA. The CDR3 has 14 residues. CDR3 DNA: TGCAGCGTTGATTTGGGCGGGGTTCGGACTGAAGCTTTCTTT. This translates into CSVDLGGVRTEAFF.

This clone was detected a few times. The chain has TRBV2 and TRBJ1-3; D is undetermined. The CDR3 is made up of 12 amino acids. Trimming took off 4 bases at V and 7 bases at J, with 8 bases between the two ends. Germline assignment: CDR1 SNHLY and CDR2 FYNNEI. Here the CDR3 DNA reads TGTGCCAGCAGTGTTGGCTCCAACACCATATATTTT. It encodes CASSVGSNTIYF.